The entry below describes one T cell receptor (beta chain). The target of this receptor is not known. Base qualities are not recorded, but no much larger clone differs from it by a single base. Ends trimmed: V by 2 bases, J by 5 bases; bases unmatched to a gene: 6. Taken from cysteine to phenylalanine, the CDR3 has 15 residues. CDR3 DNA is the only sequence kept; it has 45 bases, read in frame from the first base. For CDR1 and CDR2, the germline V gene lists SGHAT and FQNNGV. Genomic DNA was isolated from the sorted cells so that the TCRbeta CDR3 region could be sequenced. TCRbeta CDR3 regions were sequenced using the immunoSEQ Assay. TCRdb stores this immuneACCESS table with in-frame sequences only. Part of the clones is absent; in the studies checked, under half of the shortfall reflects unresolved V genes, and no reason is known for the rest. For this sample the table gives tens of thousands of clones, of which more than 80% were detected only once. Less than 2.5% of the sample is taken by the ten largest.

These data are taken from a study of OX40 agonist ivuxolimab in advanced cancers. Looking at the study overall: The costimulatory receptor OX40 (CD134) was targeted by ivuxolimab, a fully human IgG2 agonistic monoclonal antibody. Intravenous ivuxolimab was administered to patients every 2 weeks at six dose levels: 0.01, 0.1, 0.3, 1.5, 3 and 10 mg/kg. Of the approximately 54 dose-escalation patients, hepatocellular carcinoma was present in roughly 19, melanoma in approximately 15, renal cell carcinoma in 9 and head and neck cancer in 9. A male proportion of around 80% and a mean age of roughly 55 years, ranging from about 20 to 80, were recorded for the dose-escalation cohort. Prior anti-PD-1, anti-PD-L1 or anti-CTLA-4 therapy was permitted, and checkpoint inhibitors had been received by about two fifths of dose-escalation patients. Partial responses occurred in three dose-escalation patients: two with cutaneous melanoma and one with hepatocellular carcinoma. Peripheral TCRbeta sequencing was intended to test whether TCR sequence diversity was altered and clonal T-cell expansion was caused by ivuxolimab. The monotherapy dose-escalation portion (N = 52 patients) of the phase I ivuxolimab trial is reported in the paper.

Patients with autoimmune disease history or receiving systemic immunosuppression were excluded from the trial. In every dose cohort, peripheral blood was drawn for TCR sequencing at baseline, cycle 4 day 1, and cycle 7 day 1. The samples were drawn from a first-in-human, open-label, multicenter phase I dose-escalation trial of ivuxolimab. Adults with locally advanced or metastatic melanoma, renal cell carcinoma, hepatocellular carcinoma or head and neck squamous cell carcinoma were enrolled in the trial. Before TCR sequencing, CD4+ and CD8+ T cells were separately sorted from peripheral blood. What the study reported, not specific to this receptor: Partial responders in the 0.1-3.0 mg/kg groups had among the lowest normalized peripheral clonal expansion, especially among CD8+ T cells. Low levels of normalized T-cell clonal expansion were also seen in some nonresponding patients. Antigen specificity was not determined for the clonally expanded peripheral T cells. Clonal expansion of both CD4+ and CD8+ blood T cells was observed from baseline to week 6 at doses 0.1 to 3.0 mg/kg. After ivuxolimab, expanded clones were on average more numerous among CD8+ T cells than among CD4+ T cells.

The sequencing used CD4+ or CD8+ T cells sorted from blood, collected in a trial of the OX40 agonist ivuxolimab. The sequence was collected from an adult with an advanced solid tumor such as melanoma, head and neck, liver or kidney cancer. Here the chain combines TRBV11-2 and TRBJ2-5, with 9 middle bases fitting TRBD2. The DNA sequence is TGTGCCAGCAGCTTATTGCGGGGGGGCCTCGAGACCCAGTACTTC. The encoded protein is CASSLLRGGLETQYF.